The rows below give T cell receptor beta chains drawn from one sample of a study of cytomegalovirus exposure and HLA in healthy donors. Assay used: immunoSEQ multiplex PCR; TCRdb lists only in-frame clones, some missing. The table lists roughly 170,000 clones, 75% to 85% of them singletons, with less than 1% in the top ten. Sequencing was performed on PBMCs. The receptor set was obtained from a female donor in good health and CMV-seronegative. CDR3s include the opening cysteine and the closing phenylalanine or tryptophan. The D gene is left open where the match is weak. Clone size appears in some rows only: once, few, many, or a class for an expanded clone.

>.|TRBV30|TRBJ2-7|.
TGTGCCTGGAGTGTACAAGTCAAGAACGAGCAGTACTTC
CAWSVQVKNEQYF
>TRBD2|TRBV6-1|TRBJ2-2|.
TGTGCCAGCAGTGAACTAGCGGGAGCCGGGGAGCTGTTTTTT
CASSELAGAGELFF
>TRBD1|TRBV29-1|TRBJ1-1|.
TGCAGCGTGGGACAGGGAGTTGGGACTGAAGCTTTCTTT
CSVGQGVGTEAFF
>.|TRBV27|TRBJ2-1|.
TGTGCCAGCAGTCGGCGGGCCTACAATGAGCAGTTCTTC
CASSRRAYNEQFF
>.|TRBV28|TRBJ1-6|.
TGTGCCAGCAGTACACAAGCCTATAATTCACCCCTCCACTTT
CASSTQAYNSPLHF
>TRBD2|TRBV28|TRBJ2-1|.
TGTGCCAGCAGTGGTAGCGGGAGGGCCGGTGTCAATGAGCAGTTCTTC
CASSGSGRAGVNEQFF
>TRBD1|TRBV7-2|TRBJ2-3|.
TGTGCCAGCAGCTTAAAGAACAGGGGGCGCGGCACAGATACGCAGTATTTT
CASSLKNRGRGTDTQYF
>TRBD2|TRBV4-2|TRBJ2-1|.
TGTGCCAGCAGCCAGGCGAGCGGGGGGGCCCGGAATGAGCAGTTCTTC
CASSQASGGARNEQFF
>.|TRBV30|TRBJ1-6|.
TGTGCCTGGAGTTGGGGGGGAAACTCACCCCTCCACTTT
CAWSWGGNSPLHF
>TRBD1|TRBV19|TRBJ2-7|.
TGTGCCAGTAGCCGGGGACAGGGGTCCTACGAGCAGTACTTC
CASSRGQGSYEQYF
>TRBD2|TRBV9|TRBJ2-3|.
TGTGCCAGCAGCAAAGGACTAGCGGACAGCACAGATACGCAGTATTTT
CASSKGLADSTDTQYF
>.|TRBV28|TRBJ1-5|.
TGTGCCAGCAGCGGGGGTCGGAAGCCCCAGCATTTT
CASSGGRKPQHF
>TRBD1|TRBV7-3|TRBJ1-1|few
TGTGCCAGCAGCCCCACAGGGGGCACTGAAGCTTTCTTT
CASSPTGGTEAFF
>.|TRBV18|TRBJ1-2|few
TGTGCCAGCTCTCCAAAGGTGAGCCCTAGGGGCTACACCTTC
CASSPKVSPRGYTF
>.|TRBV6-1|TRBJ1-6|.
TGTGCCAGCAGTGACAGAAGCTCCTATAATTCACCCCTCCACTTT
CASSDRSSYNSPLHF
>.|TRBV14|TRBJ2-7|.
TGTGCCAGCAGCCAAGATGGCCCGTACGAGCAGTACTTC
CASSQDGPYEQYF
>.|TRBV11-3|TRBJ2-3|.
TGTGCCAGCAGTTTTCGGGGAGGCACAGATACGCAGTATTTT
CASSFRGGTDTQYF
>TRBD1|TRBV4-3|TRBJ1-1|.
TGCGCCAGCAGCCTAACCGAGGGACAGGGGATTCCTGAAGCTTTCTTT
CASSLTEGQGIPEAFF
>.|TRBV7-9|TRBJ1-1|.
TGTGCCAGCAGCTTACAGATTTTGAACACTGAAGCTTTCTTT
CASSLQILNTEAFF
>TRBD2|TRBV9|TRBJ2-3|.
TGTGCCAGCAGCGTAAGACTAGCGGGGGGCACAGATACGCAGTATTTT
CASSVRLAGGTDTQYF
>.|TRBV4-1|TRBJ1-1|once
TGCGCCAGCAGCCAAGAAGGGGCCTCCCGGGTCGCTGAAGCTTTCTTT
CASSQEGASRVAEAFF
>TRBD1|TRBV5-1|TRBJ2-1|few
TGCGCCAGCAGCTTTTCGACAGGGGGCTCTGATGAGCAGTTCTTC
CASSFSTGGSDEQFF
>.|TRBV29-1|TRBJ2-5|.
TGCAGCGTTGAGACCGGGGCCCAGTACTTC
CSVETGAQYF
>.|TRBV28|TRBJ1-1|.
TGTGCCAGCAGTTTATGGGGGCAGTTCGAAGCTTTCTTT
CASSLWGQFEAFF
>TRBD2|TRBV5-4|TRBJ2-1|once
TGTGCCAGCAGCTCCAGAACTAGCGGTCCCTACAATGAGCAGTTCTTC
CASSSRTSGPYNEQFF
>.|TRBV10-3|TRBJ1-2|.
TGTGCCATCAGTGTAGACACTAACTATGGCTACACCTTC
CAISVDTNYGYTF
>TRBD1|TRBV4-2|TRBJ1-5|.
TGTGCCAGCAGCCAAGGAGGATCAGGGGGCGCCCAGCCCCAGCATTTT
CASSQGGSGGAQPQHF